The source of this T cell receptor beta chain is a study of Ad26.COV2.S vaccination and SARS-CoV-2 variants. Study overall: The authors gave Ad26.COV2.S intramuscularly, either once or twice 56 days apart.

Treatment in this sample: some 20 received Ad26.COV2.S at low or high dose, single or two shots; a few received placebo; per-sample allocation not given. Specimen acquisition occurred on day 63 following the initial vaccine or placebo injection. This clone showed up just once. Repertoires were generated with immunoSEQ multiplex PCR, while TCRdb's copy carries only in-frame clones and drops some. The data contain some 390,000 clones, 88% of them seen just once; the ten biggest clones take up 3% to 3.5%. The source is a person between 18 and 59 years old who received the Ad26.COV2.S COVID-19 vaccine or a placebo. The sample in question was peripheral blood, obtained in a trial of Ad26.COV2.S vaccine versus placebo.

The CDR3 sequence is CASSYATGGAEAFF. CDR3 nucleotide sequence: TGTGCCAGCAGTTACGCCACAGGGGGCGCGGAGGCTTTCTTT. The rearrangement uses TRBV6-6 and TRBJ1-1, with 9 bases identical to TRBD1. This CDR3 is 14 amino acids long. The V gene's germline CDR1 is MNHNY and CDR2 SVGAGI (reference sequence). Trimming cost V 2 bases and J 11 bases; bases outside gene matches: 9.